This T cell receptor beta chain was profiled in a study of blood T cell repertoires in COVID-19. About the research overall: The United States, Italy and Spain provided the acute and convalescent COVID-19 samples. Sources were T cells, B-cell-depleted T cells, or PBMCs; the material itself was cDNA or gDNA.

Seattle enrolled patients during active infection and tracked them longitudinally. As originally analysed: Reference gene primer amplification in the assay estimated nucleated cell counts. TCRdb's copy holds only in-frame clones and misses some; the assay was immunoSEQ multiplex PCR. V, J and clone size are those of that table, while D and trimming were read from the DNA. The table lists approximately 150,000 clones, about 82% of them singletons, with around 8% in the top ten. The CDR3 is 14 amino acids. Germline CDR1 SEHNR, CDR2 FQNEAQ (reference sequence). Trimming removed 3 bases at V and 4 bases at J, with 10 bases between.

The sequenced material came from peripheral blood. The V and J genes are TRBV7-9 and TRBJ1-3, with D perhaps TRBD1 (5 bases). The clonotype was recovered from an elderly woman with COVID-19, enrolled during active disease. The CDR3 DNA sequence: TGTGCCAGCAGCTTCGCGGGACGGGGAAACACCATATATTTT. It specifies CASSFAGRGNTIYF.